The rows below give T cell receptor beta chains drawn from one sample of a study of cytomegalovirus exposure and HLA in healthy donors. Clones were read by immunoSEQ multiplex PCR, and TCRdb kept only the in-frame ones, dropping some. The sample contains around 95,000 clones, 74% of which appear only once. Sequencing was carried out using PBMCs. The receptors were sampled from a male donor in good health and CMV-seronegative. Both conserved end residues are part of each CDR3. A D gene is named only where the DNA matches it firmly. Clone sizes are given selectively: once, few, many, or a class where the clone is expanded.

CDR3 DNA: TGTGCCAGCAGTTTATCTTTTGTCAGGGCGCGCGAGCAGTACTTC; CDR3 protein: CASSLSFVRAREQYF; J gene: TRBJ2-7; V gene: TRBV27; clone size: .; D gene: .
CDR3 DNA: TGTGCCAGCAGTTTACGACAGGGGAATCAGCCCCAGCATTTT; CDR3 protein: CASSLRQGNQPQHF; J gene: TRBJ1-5; V gene: TRBV27; clone size: .; D gene: TRBD1
CDR3 DNA: TGTGCCAGCAGCTTATGGGGAGACACTGAAGCTTTCTTT; CDR3 protein: CASSLWGDTEAFF; J gene: TRBJ1-1; V gene: TRBV7-3; clone size: .; D gene: .
CDR3 DNA: TGTGCCAGCAGTTTGCGGAGAACCACTGAAGCTTTCTTT; CDR3 protein: CASSLRRTTEAFF; J gene: TRBJ1-1; V gene: TRBV28; clone size: .; D gene: .
CDR3 DNA: TGTGCCAGCAGCTTAAAGGAGAGTGCGACCCAGTACTTC; CDR3 protein: CASSLKESATQYF; J gene: TRBJ2-5; V gene: TRBV7-2; clone size: .; D gene: .
CDR3 DNA: TGCGCCAGCAGTATTAACAGGGTTGTTTCAGATACGCAGTATTTT; CDR3 protein: CASSINRVVSDTQYF; J gene: TRBJ2-3; V gene: TRBV5-1; clone size: .; D gene: .
CDR3 DNA: TGTGCCAGCAGTTATCTCGGACAGGATTCGGATGAGCAGTTCTTC; CDR3 protein: CASSYLGQDSDEQFF; J gene: TRBJ2-1; V gene: TRBV6-5; clone size: .; D gene: TRBD1
CDR3 DNA: TGTGCCAGCAGCCAGGGGGCGGCCACCTACAATGAGCAGTTCTTC; CDR3 protein: CASSQGAATYNEQFF; J gene: TRBJ2-1; V gene: TRBV9; clone size: .; D gene: TRBD1
CDR3 DNA: TGTGCCAGCAGTGAATTCCACAGGCTCAATCAGCCCCAGCATTTT; CDR3 protein: CASSEFHRLNQPQHF; J gene: TRBJ1-5; V gene: TRBV6-1; clone size: .; D gene: .
CDR3 DNA: TGTGCCAGCAGTGTAAGACTAGCGGGACCTAGCACAGATACGCAGTATTTT; CDR3 protein: CASSVRLAGPSTDTQYF; J gene: TRBJ2-3; V gene: TRBV2; clone size: .; D gene: TRBD2
CDR3 DNA: TGTGCCAGCAGTTTATCGGTTAATTCGGCTGGGGCCAACGTCCTGACTTTC; CDR3 protein: CASSLSVNSAGANVLTF; J gene: TRBJ2-6; V gene: TRBV28; clone size: .; D gene: .
CDR3 DNA: TGTGCCAGCACCACCCGAAGGGGACAGGGCTCCTATGGCTACACCTTC; CDR3 protein: CASTTRRGQGSYGYTF; J gene: TRBJ1-2; V gene: TRBV28; clone size: .; D gene: TRBD1
CDR3 DNA: TGTGCCAGCAGCTTGGGAGAATACAATGAGCAGTTCTTC; CDR3 protein: CASSLGEYNEQFF; J gene: TRBJ2-1; V gene: TRBV5-6; clone size: .; D gene: .
CDR3 DNA: TGTGCCAGCAGCTTGGCCGGGACAGGGAAAAGATGCGGCTACACCTTC; CDR3 protein: CASSLAGTGKRCGYTF; J gene: TRBJ1-2; V gene: TRBV5-6; clone size: .; D gene: TRBD1
CDR3 DNA: TGTGCCAGCAGAACAGGTGGAGAACTGTTTTTT; CDR3 protein: CASRTGGELFF; J gene: TRBJ1-4; V gene: TRBV6-1; clone size: once; D gene: .
CDR3 DNA: TGTGCCAGCAGTTACTCCGAGGGTGGATCGGACGAGCAGTACTTC; CDR3 protein: CASSYSEGGSDEQYF; J gene: TRBJ2-7; V gene: TRBV6-6; clone size: few; D gene: .
CDR3 DNA: TGCAGCGTCCCGACAGGGGGGGACGAGCAGTACTTC; CDR3 protein: CSVPTGGDEQYF; J gene: TRBJ2-7; V gene: TRBV29-1; clone size: .; D gene: TRBD1
CDR3 DNA: TGTGCCAGCAGCTTCACTAGCGGGAGGGCCTACGAGCAGTACTTC; CDR3 protein: CASSFTSGRAYEQYF; J gene: TRBJ2-7; V gene: TRBV7-9; clone size: .; D gene: TRBD2
CDR3 DNA: TGTGCCAGCTCACCAGGGGCTGGAGGCACAGATACGCAGTATTTT; CDR3 protein: CASSPGAGGTDTQYF; J gene: TRBJ2-3; V gene: TRBV18; clone size: few; D gene: .
CDR3 DNA: TGTGCCAGCAGTTTACAATTCGGTGAAGCTTTCTTT; CDR3 protein: CASSLQFGEAFF; J gene: TRBJ1-1; V gene: TRBV27; clone size: .; D gene: .
CDR3 DNA: TGTGCCAGCAGCCGAGCGGGACAGGGTTGGGAATGGGCTTTCTTT; CDR3 protein: CASSRAGQGWEWAFF; J gene: TRBJ1-1; V gene: TRBV14; clone size: .; D gene: TRBD1
CDR3 DNA: TGCGCCAGCAGCCGCGGAAGTGCGGGAGGGGTAAATGAGCAGTTCTTC; CDR3 protein: CASSRGSAGGVNEQFF; J gene: TRBJ2-1; V gene: TRBV5-1; clone size: .; D gene: TRBD2
CDR3 DNA: TGTGCCAGCAGGGCCGGGACAGGGTACGAGCAGTACTTC; CDR3 protein: CASRAGTGYEQYF; J gene: TRBJ2-7; V gene: TRBV2; clone size: few; D gene: TRBD1
CDR3 DNA: TGTGCCAGCAGTTCCATCTCTAGCTTAAACTCCTACAATGAGCAGTTCTTC; CDR3 protein: CASSSISSLNSYNEQFF; J gene: TRBJ2-1; V gene: TRBV27; clone size: .; D gene: .
CDR3 DNA: TGTGCCTGGAGCGACCCACGACAGGGCTCCTATAATTCACCCCTCCACTTT; CDR3 protein: CAWSDPRQGSYNSPLHF; J gene: TRBJ1-6; V gene: TRBV30; clone size: .; D gene: TRBD1
CDR3 DNA: TGCAGCGCCGCTGGGACTAGCGATTACAATGAGCAGTTCTTC; CDR3 protein: CSAAGTSDYNEQFF; J gene: TRBJ2-1; V gene: TRBV29-1; clone size: .; D gene: TRBD2
CDR3 DNA: TGTGCCATCAGTGCGGGCCAGGGGGCTGCGAATGAGCAGTTCTTC; CDR3 protein: CAISAGQGAANEQFF; J gene: TRBJ2-1; V gene: TRBV10-3; clone size: few; D gene: TRBD1
CDR3 DNA: TGTGCCAGCAGTTACTCGAGCGGGAGGGCCGGGGATACGCAGTATTTT; CDR3 protein: CASSYSSGRAGDTQYF; J gene: TRBJ2-3; V gene: TRBV6-5; clone size: .; D gene: TRBD2
CDR3 DNA: TGCGCCAGCAGCGCACTAGCGGGGACCACAGATACGCAGTATTTT; CDR3 protein: CASSALAGTTDTQYF; J gene: TRBJ2-3; V gene: TRBV5-1; clone size: .; D gene: TRBD2
CDR3 DNA: TGTGCCAGCAGCTTAGGAGTAGCGGGCGCCTCTGAGCAGTACTTC; CDR3 protein: CASSLGVAGASEQYF; J gene: TRBJ2-7; V gene: TRBV7-2; clone size: .; D gene: TRBD2
CDR3 DNA: TGTGCCACCAGCCGACGGACGGGGAACTACGAGCAGTACTTC; CDR3 protein: CATSRRTGNYEQYF; J gene: TRBJ2-7; V gene: TRBV15; clone size: .; D gene: .
CDR3 DNA: TGTGCCAGCAGTTTGCCGGGACAGGGATACGAGCAGTACTTC; CDR3 protein: CASSLPGQGYEQYF; J gene: TRBJ2-7; V gene: TRBV27; clone size: .; D gene: TRBD1
CDR3 DNA: TGTGCCAGCTCACCGGGACTAGCGGGAGACGAGCAGTACTTC; CDR3 protein: CASSPGLAGDEQYF; J gene: TRBJ2-7; V gene: TRBV18; clone size: once; D gene: TRBD2
CDR3 DNA: TGTGCCAGCAGTTATAGCGGGAGTGGTTTGTACGAGCAGTACTTC; CDR3 protein: CASSYSGSGLYEQYF; J gene: TRBJ2-7; V gene: TRBV27; clone size: few; D gene: TRBD2
CDR3 DNA: TGCGCCAGCAGCCCCACGAAGACTAGCGACCACAATGAGCAGTTCTTC; CDR3 protein: CASSPTKTSDHNEQFF; J gene: TRBJ2-1; V gene: TRBV5-1; clone size: .; D gene: TRBD2
CDR3 DNA: TGTGCCAGCAGCAAAGATGTACTATATCGCTTC; CDR3 protein: CASSKDVLYRF; J gene: TRBJ1-2; V gene: TRBV21-1; clone size: .; D gene: .
CDR3 DNA: TGTGCCAGCAGCCAAACCACACTAGCGGGAGGGAAGAACTACAATGAGCAGTTCTTC; CDR3 protein: CASSQTTLAGGKNYNEQFF; J gene: TRBJ2-1; V gene: TRBV7-8; clone size: .; D gene: TRBD2
CDR3 DNA: TGTGCCAGCAGCTTAGGAGGACTAGCCAAAAACATTCAGTACTTC; CDR3 protein: CASSLGGLAKNIQYF; J gene: TRBJ2-4; V gene: TRBV7-3; clone size: few; D gene: .
CDR3 DNA: TGTGCCAGCAGTTCCCAACCGGGACAGGGGACCCGCTCCTACGAGCAGTACTTC; CDR3 protein: CASSSQPGQGTRSYEQYF; J gene: TRBJ2-7; V gene: TRBV27; clone size: .; D gene: TRBD1
CDR3 DNA: TGTGCCAGCAGTGAGCTCTCCGAGCAGTACTTC; CDR3 protein: CASSELSEQYF; J gene: TRBJ2-7; V gene: TRBV6-6; clone size: .; D gene: .
CDR3 DNA: TGTGCCAGTAGTGCCCGAACTAGCGATCCCTACGAGCAGTACTTC; CDR3 protein: CASSARTSDPYEQYF; J gene: TRBJ2-7; V gene: TRBV19; clone size: .; D gene: TRBD2
CDR3 DNA: TGTGCCAGCAGCCGTAAGCGGAACACTGAAGCTTTCTTT; CDR3 protein: CASSRKRNTEAFF; J gene: TRBJ1-1; V gene: TRBV14; clone size: .; D gene: .
CDR3 DNA: TGTGCCAGCAGTGAAACAGTTGTGACCCAGTACTTC; CDR3 protein: CASSETVVTQYF; J gene: TRBJ2-5; V gene: TRBV2; clone size: .; D gene: .
CDR3 DNA: TGTGCCAGCAGCTTCTCGGGACAGGGATCCTACGAGCAGTACTTC; CDR3 protein: CASSFSGQGSYEQYF; J gene: TRBJ2-7; V gene: TRBV7-2; clone size: .; D gene: TRBD1
CDR3 DNA: TGTGCCAGTAGTATAATATCCGGCGGCCGACCCACAGATACGCAGTATTTT; CDR3 protein: CASSIISGGRPTDTQYF; J gene: TRBJ2-3; V gene: TRBV19; clone size: .; D gene: .
CDR3 DNA: TGTGCCAGCAGTCCCGCCGGGACTAGCCACTCCTACGAGCAGTACTTC; CDR3 protein: CASSPAGTSHSYEQYF; J gene: TRBJ2-7; V gene: TRBV28; clone size: .; D gene: TRBD2
CDR3 DNA: TGTGCCAGCAGTTTAACTAGTATCGATGAGCAGTTCTTC; CDR3 protein: CASSLTSIDEQFF; J gene: TRBJ2-1; V gene: TRBV27; clone size: .; D gene: .
CDR3 DNA: TGTGCCAGCAGTTTAGGGGACATAAGCACAGATACGCAGTATTTT; CDR3 protein: CASSLGDISTDTQYF; J gene: TRBJ2-3; V gene: TRBV28; clone size: .; D gene: .
CDR3 DNA: TGTGCCAGCAGTGAACTAGGACAGGGGGATCAGCCCCAGCATTTT; CDR3 protein: CASSELGQGDQPQHF; J gene: TRBJ1-5; V gene: TRBV2; clone size: .; D gene: TRBD1
CDR3 DNA: TGTGCCAGCAGCCCCCAGGGTGCCCACATTCAGTACTTC; CDR3 protein: CASSPQGAHIQYF; J gene: TRBJ2-4; V gene: TRBV28; clone size: .; D gene: .
CDR3 DNA: TGTGCCAGCAACCCGACAGGGGGCGGTGAGCAGTTCTTC; CDR3 protein: CASNPTGGGEQFF; J gene: TRBJ2-1; V gene: TRBV7-2; clone size: .; D gene: TRBD1
CDR3 DNA: TGTGCCATCGAAAAGGACAGGGCGGGCAATCAGCCCCAGCATTTT; CDR3 protein: CAIEKDRAGNQPQHF; J gene: TRBJ1-5; V gene: TRBV6-1; clone size: .; D gene: TRBD1
CDR3 DNA: TGTGCCACCCGCGGGACAGGGGGCCACGAGCAGTACTTC; CDR3 protein: CATRGTGGHEQYF; J gene: TRBJ2-7; V gene: TRBV19; clone size: .; D gene: TRBD1
CDR3 DNA: TGTGCCAGCATGCAGGGGGGTCTTCAGCCCCAGCATTTT; CDR3 protein: CASMQGGLQPQHF; J gene: TRBJ1-5; V gene: TRBV2; clone size: .; D gene: TRBD1
CDR3 DNA: TGCGCCAGCATCAAGGGACTAATCTACAATGAGCAGTTCTTC; CDR3 protein: CASIKGLIYNEQFF; J gene: TRBJ2-1; V gene: TRBV10-2; clone size: .; D gene: TRBD2
CDR3 DNA: TGCAGCGTTGAGGGGCAGGGGGCCTACGAGCAGTACTTC; CDR3 protein: CSVEGQGAYEQYF; J gene: TRBJ2-7; V gene: TRBV29-1; clone size: .; D gene: TRBD1
CDR3 DNA: TGTGCCTGGAGTACTTGGGGGGGGCGAGACACTGAAGCTTTCTTT; CDR3 protein: CAWSTWGGRDTEAFF; J gene: TRBJ1-1; V gene: TRBV30; clone size: .; D gene: .
CDR3 DNA: TGTGCCAGCAGCATCGGGACAGTCTGGGACACTGAAGCTTTCTTT; CDR3 protein: CASSIGTVWDTEAFF; J gene: TRBJ1-1; V gene: TRBV7-2; clone size: .; D gene: TRBD1